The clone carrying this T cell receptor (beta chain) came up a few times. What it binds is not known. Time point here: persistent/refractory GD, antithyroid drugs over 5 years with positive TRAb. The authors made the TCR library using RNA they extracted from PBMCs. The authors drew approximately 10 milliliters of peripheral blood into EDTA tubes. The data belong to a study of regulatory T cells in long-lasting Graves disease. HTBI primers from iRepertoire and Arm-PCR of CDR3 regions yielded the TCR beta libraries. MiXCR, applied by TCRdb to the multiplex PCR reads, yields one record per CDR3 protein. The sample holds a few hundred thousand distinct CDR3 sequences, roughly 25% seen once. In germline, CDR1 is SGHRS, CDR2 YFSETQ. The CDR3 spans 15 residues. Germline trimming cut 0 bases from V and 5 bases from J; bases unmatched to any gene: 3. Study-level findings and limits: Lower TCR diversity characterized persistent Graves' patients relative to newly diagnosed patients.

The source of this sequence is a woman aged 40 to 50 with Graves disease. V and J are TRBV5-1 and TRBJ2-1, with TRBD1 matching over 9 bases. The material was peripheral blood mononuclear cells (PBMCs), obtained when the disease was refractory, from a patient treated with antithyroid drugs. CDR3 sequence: CASSLGGTGHNEQFF. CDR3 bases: TGCGCCAGCAGCTTGGGGGGGACAGGGCACAATGAGCAGTTCTTC.